This T cell receptor (beta chain) was recorded in a study of shared clonotypes between healthy human individuals. Each donor was a Caucasian adult residing in Nashville, Tennessee. Division of CD4+ cells produced a CD45RA+ naive subset and a CD45RA-negative memory subset. Looked up from germline, CDR1 is MDHEN and CDR2 is SYDVKM. The germline V and J ends were trimmed by 4 bases and 6 bases, with 16 bases remaining between them. The length of the CDR3 is 14 residues. Over several immunoSEQ plates, each subset's genomic DNA was distributed in even portions. Produced via immunoSEQ multiplex PCR; TCRdb's table is partial and in-frame only. The sample contains around 2.5 million clones, roughly 93% of which appear only once.

The source is a man aged 18 to 29 in good health. Some clones in this sample may be carry-over from other donors' samples. The rearrangement uses TRBV28 and TRBJ2-7, with D perhaps matching TRBD2 (5 bases). Sequenced input: naive CD4+ T cells from PBMCs. Specified subset: CD45RA+ positively selected. The CDR3 here is CASSSQPTEGEQYF. The DNA for the CDR3 is TGTGCCAGCAGTTCCCAGCCTACAGAGGGCGAGCAGTACTTC.